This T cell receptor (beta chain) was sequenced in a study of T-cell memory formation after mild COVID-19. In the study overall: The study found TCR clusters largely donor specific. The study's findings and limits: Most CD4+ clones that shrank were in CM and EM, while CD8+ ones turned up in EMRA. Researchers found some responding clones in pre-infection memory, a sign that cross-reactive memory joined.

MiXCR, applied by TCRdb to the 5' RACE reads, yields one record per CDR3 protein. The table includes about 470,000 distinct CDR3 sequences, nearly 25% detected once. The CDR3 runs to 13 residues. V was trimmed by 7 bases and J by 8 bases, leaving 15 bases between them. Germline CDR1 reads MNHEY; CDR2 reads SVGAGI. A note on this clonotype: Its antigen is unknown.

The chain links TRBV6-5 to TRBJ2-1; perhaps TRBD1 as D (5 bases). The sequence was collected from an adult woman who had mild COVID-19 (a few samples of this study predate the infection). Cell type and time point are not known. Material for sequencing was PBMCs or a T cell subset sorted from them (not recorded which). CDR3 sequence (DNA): TGTGCCAGCAATTCCCAGGGATCTTATGAGCAGTTCTTC. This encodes CASNSQGSYEQFF.